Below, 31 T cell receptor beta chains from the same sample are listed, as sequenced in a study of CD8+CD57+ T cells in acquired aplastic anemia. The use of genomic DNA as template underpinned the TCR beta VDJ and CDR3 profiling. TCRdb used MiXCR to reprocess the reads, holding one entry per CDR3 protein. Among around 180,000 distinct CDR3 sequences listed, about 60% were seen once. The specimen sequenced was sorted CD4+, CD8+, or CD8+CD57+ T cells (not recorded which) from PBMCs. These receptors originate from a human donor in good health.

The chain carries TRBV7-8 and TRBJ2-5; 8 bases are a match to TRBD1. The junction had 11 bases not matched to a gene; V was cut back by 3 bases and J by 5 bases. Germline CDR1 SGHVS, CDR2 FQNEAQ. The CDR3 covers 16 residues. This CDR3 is CASSFAAGGAGETQYF. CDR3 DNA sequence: TGTGCCAGCAGCTTCGCGGCAGGGGGCGCGGGGGAGACCCAGTACTTC.

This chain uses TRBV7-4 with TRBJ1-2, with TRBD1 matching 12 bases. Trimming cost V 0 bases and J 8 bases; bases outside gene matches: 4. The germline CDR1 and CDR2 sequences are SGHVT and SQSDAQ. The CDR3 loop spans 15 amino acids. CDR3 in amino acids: CASSLAGQGARGYTF. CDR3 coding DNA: TGTGCCAGCAGCTTAGCGGGACAGGGGGCGCGGGGCTACACCTTC.

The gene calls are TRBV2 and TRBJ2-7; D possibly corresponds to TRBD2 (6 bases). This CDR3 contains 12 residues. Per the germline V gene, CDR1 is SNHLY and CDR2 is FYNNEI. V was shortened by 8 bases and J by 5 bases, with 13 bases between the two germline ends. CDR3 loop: CASGRWVDEQYF. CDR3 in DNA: TGTGCCAGCGGGAGGTGGGTCGACGAGCAGTACTTC.

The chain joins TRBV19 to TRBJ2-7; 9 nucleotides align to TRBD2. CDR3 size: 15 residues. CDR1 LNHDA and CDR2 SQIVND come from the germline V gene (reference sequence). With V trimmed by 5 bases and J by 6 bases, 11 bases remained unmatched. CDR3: CASSAPGAGGGEQYF. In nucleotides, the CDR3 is TGTGCCAGTAGTGCCCCCGGGGCGGGAGGGGGCGAGCAGTACTTC.

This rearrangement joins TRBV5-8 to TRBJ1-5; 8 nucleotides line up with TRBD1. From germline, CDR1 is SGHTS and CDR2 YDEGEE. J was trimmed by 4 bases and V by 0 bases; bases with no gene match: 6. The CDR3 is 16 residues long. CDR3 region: CASSLASDRDNQPQHF. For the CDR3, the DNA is TGTGCCAGCAGCTTGGCCTCGGACAGGGATAATCAGCCCCAGCATTTT.

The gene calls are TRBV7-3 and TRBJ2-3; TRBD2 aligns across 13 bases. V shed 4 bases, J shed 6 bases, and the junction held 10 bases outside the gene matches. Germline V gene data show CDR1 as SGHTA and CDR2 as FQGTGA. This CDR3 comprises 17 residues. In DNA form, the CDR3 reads TGTGCCAGCAGCTCCGGACTAGCGGGGGCCTCAGTCGATACGCAGTATTTT. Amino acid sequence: CASSSGLAGASVDTQYF.

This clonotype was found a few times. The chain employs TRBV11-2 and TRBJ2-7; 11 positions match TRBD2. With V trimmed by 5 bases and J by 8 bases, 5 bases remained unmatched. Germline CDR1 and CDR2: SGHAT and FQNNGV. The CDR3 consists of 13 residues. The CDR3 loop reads CASSTSGSRQQYF. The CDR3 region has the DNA TGTGCCAGCAGCACTAGCGGGAGTCGGCAGCAGTACTTC. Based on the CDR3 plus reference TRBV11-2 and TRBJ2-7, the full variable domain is EAGVAQSPRYKIIEKRQSVAFWCNPISGHATLYWYQQILGQGPKLLIQFQNNGVVDDSQLPKDRFSAERLKGVDSTLKIQPAKLEDSAVYLCASSTSGSRQQYFGPGTRLTVT.

CDR3 nucleotide sequence: TGTGCCACCAACGCCAGACAGTACAATCAGCCCCAGCATTTT. It codes for CATNARQYNQPQHF. V gene TRBV19 combines with J gene TRBJ1-5; D is possibly TRBD1 (5 bases). CDR3 length: 14 amino acids. Trimming left V 10 bases short and J 3 bases short, with 16 bases between. The germline V gene encodes CDR1 LNHDA and CDR2 SQIVND (reference sequence).

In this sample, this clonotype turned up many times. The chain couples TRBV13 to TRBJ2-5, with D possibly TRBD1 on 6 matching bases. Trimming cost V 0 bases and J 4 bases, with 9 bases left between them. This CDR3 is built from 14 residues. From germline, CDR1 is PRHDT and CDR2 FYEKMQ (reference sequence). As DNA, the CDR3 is TGTGCCAGCAGCTTAGGGGGGGCAACAGAGACCCAGTACTTC. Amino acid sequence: CASSLGGATETQYF.

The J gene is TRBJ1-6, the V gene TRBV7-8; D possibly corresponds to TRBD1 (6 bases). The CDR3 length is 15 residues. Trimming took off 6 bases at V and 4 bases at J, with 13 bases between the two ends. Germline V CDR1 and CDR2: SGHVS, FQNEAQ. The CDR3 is CASRLNRVYNSPLHF. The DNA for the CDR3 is TGTGCCAGCAGGTTAAACAGGGTTTATAATTCACCCCTCCACTTT.

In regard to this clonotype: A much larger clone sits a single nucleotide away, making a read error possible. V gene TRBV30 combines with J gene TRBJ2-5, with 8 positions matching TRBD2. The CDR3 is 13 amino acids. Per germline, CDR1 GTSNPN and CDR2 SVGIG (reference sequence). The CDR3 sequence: CAWESGSRETQCF. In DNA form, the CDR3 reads TGTGCCTGGGAAAGCGGGAGTAGGGAGACCCAGTGCTTC.

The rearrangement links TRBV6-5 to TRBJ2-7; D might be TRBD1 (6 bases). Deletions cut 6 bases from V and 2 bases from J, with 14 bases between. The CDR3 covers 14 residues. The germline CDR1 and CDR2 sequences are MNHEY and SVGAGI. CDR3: CASRTPAGAYEQYF. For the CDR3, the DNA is TGTGCCAGCAGGACCCCGGCAGGGGCCTACGAGCAGTACTTC.

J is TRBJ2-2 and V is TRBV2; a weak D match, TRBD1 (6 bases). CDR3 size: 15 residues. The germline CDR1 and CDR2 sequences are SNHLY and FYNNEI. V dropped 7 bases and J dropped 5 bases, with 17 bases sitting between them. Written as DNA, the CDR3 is TGTGCCAGCACCACAGACAGGATAAGTACCGGGGAGCTGTTTTTT. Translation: CASTTDRISTGELFF.

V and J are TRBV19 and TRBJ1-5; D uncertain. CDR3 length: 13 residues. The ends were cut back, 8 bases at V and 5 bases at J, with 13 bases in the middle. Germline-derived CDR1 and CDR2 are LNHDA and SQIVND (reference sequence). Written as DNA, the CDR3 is TGTGCCAGTGCTTCCCGGCTGGATCAGCCCCAGCATTTT. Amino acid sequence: CASASRLDQPQHF. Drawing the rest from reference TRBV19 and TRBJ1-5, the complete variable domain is DGGITQSPKYLFRKEGQNVTLSCEQNLNHDAMYWYRQDPGQGLRLIYYSQIVNDFQKGDIAEGYSVSREKKESFPLTVTSAQKNPTAFYLCASASRLDQPQHFGDGTRLSIL.

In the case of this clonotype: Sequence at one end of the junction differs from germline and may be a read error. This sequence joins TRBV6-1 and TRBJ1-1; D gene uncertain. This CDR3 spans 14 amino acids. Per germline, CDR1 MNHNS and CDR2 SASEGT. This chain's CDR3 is CASSELGMNTETFF. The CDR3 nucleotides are TGTGCCAGCAGTGAACTGGGTATGAACACTGAAACTTTCTTT.

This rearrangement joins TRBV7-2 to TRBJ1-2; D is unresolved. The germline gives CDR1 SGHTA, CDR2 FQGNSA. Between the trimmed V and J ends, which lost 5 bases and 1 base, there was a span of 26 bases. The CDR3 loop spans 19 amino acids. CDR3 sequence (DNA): TGTGCCAGCAGCCGATTGTACGGGAGGCAGGCGAACTATAACTATGGCTACACCTTC. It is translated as CASSRLYGRQANYNYGYTF. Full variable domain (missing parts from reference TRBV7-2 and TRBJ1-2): GAGVSQSPSNKVTEKGKDVELRCDPISGHTALYWYRQSLGQGLEFLIYFQGNSAPDKSGLPSDRFSAERTGGSVSTLTIQRTQQEDSAVYLCASSRLYGRQANYNYGYTFGSGTRLTVV.

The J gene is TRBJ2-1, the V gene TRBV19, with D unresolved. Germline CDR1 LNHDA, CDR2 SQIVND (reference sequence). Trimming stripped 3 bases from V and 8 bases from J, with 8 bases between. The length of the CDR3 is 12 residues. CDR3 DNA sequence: TGTGCCAGTAGTATTAGGGTCGATGAGCAGTTCTTC. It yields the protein CASSIRVDEQFF.

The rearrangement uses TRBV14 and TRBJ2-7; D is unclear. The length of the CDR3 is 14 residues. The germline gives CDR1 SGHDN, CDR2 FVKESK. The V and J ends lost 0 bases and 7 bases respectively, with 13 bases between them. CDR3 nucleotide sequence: TGTGCCAGCAGCCAAGATCAGATCTCGAGGGAGCAGTACTTC. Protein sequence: CASSQDQISREQYF.

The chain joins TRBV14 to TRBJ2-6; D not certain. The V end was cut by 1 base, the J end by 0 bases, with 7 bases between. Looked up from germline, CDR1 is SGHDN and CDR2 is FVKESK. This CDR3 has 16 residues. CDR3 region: CASSQGVRSGANVLTF. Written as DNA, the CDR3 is TGTGCCAGCAGCCAAGGGGTACGCTCTGGGGCCAACGTCCTGACTTTC.

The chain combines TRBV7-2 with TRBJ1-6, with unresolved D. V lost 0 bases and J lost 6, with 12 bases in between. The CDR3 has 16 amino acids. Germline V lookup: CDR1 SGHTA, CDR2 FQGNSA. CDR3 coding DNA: TGTGCCAGCAGCTTAGCTGGACGGACGCCTAATTCACCCCTCCACTTT. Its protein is CASSLAGRTPNSPLHF.

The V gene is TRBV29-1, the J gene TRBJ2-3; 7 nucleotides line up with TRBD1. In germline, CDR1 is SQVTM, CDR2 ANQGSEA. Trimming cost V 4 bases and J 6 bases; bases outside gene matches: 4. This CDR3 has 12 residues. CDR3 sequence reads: CSVGTGPDTQYF. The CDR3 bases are TGCAGCGTTGGGACAGGCCCTGATACGCAGTATTTT.

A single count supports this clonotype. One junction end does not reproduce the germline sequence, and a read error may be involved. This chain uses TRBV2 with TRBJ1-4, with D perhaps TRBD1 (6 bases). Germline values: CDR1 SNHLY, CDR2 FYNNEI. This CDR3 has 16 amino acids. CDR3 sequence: CASSDGGAPTGEKLFF. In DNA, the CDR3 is TGTGCCAGCAGTGATGGGGGCGCCCCAACTGGTGAAAAGCTGTTTTTT.

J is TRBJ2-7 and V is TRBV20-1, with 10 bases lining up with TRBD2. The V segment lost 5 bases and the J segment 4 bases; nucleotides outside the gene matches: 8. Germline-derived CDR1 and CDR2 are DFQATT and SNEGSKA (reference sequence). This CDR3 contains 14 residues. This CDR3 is CSAFSGRAVYEQYF. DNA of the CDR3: TGCAGTGCTTTCAGCGGGAGGGCCGTGTACGAGCAGTACTTC.

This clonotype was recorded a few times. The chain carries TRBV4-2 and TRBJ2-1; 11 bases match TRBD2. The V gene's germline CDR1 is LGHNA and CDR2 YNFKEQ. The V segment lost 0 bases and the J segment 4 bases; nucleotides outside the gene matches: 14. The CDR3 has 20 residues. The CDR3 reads CASSQEGRLAGGKIYNEQFF. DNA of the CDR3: TGTGCCAGCAGCCAAGAGGGGCGTCTAGCGGGAGGAAAGATTTACAATGAGCAGTTCTTC.

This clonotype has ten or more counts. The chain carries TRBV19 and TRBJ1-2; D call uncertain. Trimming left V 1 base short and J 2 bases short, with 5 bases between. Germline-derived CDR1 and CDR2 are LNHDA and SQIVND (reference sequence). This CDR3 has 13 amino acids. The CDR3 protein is CASSIGRNYGYTF. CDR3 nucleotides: TGTGCCAGTAGTATAGGTCGGAACTATGGCTACACCTTC.

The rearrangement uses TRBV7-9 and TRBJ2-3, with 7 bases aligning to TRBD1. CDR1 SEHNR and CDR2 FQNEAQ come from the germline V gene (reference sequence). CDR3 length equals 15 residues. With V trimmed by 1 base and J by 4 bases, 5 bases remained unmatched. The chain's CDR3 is CASSLVKGAADTQYF. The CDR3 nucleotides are TGTGCCAGCAGCTTAGTTAAGGGGGCCGCAGATACGCAGTATTTT.

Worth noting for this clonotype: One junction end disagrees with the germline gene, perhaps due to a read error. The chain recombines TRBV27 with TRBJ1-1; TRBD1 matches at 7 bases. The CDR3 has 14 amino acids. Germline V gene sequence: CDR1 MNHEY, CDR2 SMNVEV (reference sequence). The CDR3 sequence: CASSQRDRHTEASF. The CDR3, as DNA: TGTGCCAGCAGTCAGCGGGACAGACACACTGAAGCTTCCTTT.

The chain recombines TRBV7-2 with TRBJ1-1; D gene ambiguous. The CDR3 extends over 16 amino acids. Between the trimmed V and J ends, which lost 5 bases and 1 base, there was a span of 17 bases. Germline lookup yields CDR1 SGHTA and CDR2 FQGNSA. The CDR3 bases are TGTGCCAGCAGCGAGCCGGGAAGAAGGCGGAACACTGAAGCTTTCTTT. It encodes CASSEPGRRRNTEAFF.

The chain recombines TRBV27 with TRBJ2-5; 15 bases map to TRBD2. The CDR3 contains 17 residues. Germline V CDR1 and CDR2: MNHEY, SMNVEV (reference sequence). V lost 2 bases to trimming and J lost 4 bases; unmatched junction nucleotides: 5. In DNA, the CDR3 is TGTGCCAGCAGTTTAACCCCGGGACTAGCGGGGGGAGAGACCCAGTACTTC. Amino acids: CASSLTPGLAGGETQYF.

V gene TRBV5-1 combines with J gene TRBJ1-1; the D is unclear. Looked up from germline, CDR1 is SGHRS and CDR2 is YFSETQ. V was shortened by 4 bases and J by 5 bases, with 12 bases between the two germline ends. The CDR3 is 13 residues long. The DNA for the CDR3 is TGCGCCAGCAGCATAGAAGTGGGGACTGAAGCTTTCTTT. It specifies CASSIEVGTEAFF.

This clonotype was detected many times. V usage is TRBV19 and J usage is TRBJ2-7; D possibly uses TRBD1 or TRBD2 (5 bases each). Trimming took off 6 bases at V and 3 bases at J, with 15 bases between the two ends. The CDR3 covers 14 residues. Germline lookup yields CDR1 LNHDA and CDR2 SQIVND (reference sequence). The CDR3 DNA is TGTGCCAGTAGCCGGGGCTACGAGGGCTACGAGCAGTACTTC. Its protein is CASSRGYEGYEQYF.